This record looks at one T cell receptor (beta chain) sequence and its context. Many counts were recorded for this clonotype. No antigen is known for it. No qualities accompany the bases; no much larger clone lies one base away. Hyperthyroidism was considered stable if no progression to ophthalmopathy occurred within 18 months of follow-up. Hyperthyroidism patients were newly diagnosed, were aged 18 to 65 years, and had a disease duration under 2 months. Anyone with other autoimmune diseases, uncontrolled infections, pregnancy or lactation was excluded from the study. Clinical symptoms, serum thyroxine, TRAb, thyroid ultrasound and orbital computed tomography were used for diagnosis. PBMCs were isolated from 10 ml of fresh peripheral blood by Ficoll-Paque density gradient centrifugation. Total RNA was extracted with Trizol reagent and quality-checked on an Agilent 2100 Bioanalyzer. Trimming leaves V shorter by 5 bases and J shorter by 7 bases, with the junction holding 14 bases beyond the gene matches. The CDR3 starts with the cysteine, ends with the phenylalanine, and has 17 residues. The retained sequence is limited to the CDR3, 51 bases, with the frame set at the first base. CDR1 and CDR2 (LNHDA, SQIVND) derive from the germline V gene (reference sequence).

The sample originates from a study of Graves' ophthalmopathy and Graves' hyperthyroidism listed by TCRdb under 2018. Study-level background: Peripheral blood samples were taken at the time of initial diagnosis, before any treatment was given. The roughly 91 discovery patients were randomly divided into training and test sets at a 7:3 ratio. In over 5 hyperthyroidism patients, the T-cell repertoire of thyroid tissue was compared with the T-cell repertoire of blood. For independent validation, a separate cohort was made up of approximately 19 hyperthyroidism patients plus 17 patients who later progressed from hyperthyroidism to ophthalmopathy. To explore V-J signatures distinguishing ophthalmopathy from hyperthyroidism, a discovery set of 100 patients (fewer than 45 ophthalmopathy, 57 stable hyperthyroidism) was enrolled. To tell Graves' ophthalmopathy apart from Graves' hyperthyroidism, and to predict which patients would progress to ophthalmopathy, the study relied on TCR beta repertoire signatures. In total, approximately 140 blood samples were TCR-sequenced: 40 to 45 ophthalmopathy, under 85 hyperthyroidism and around 17 hyperthyroidism-to-ophthalmopathy patients. Following sample collection, hyperthyroidism patients were given methimazole at a starting dose of 30 mg daily, and ophthalmopathy patients were given high-dose intravenous methylprednisolone. Overall study outcomes, separate from this receptor: In validation, the model predicted ophthalmopathy progression with roughly 68% sensitivity and roughly 72% specificity; fewer than 15 predicted patients were CT-confirmed with GO in a median of around 6 months. The 13-signature model separated ophthalmopathy from stable hyperthyroidism with 87.88% sensitivity and almost 84% specificity in cross-validation, and 80%/75% in the test set. Sample size was not statistically predetermined, and group allocation was not concealed from the investigators. Most of the expanded thyroid clonotypes with a frequency above 0.001 were also detected in blood, and it was suggested that the thyroid immune response may be reflected by blood repertoires.

For repertoire sequencing, TCR beta CDR3 regions were amplified from RNA transcripts. HTBI primers and the Qiagen OneStep RT-PCR kit were used in a first-round RT-PCR, which was followed by a second-round multiplex PCR, size selection and purification. Libraries were sequenced on an Illumina HiSeq2000 using paired-end 100 bp reads. Per the original workflow: SOAPnuke was used for read processing, and reads with adapters, uncalled bases, a mean Phred below 15, or no exact constant-primer or identifier match were discarded. High-quality paired reads were merged with COPE v1.2.5. Each unique nucleotide sequence was treated as a clonotype, and MiTCR v1.1 was used to align the clonotypes to the IMGT TRB V, D and J references. Analysis was restricted to V-J combinations with a frequency above 0.0001, which covered 98% to 99.2% of repertoires. For each V-J combination, a TCR clonal expansion and chaos score was defined as the ratio of F50 clonal expansion to chaos observed in the TCRdist matrix. Features were reduced by Welch's t-statistics and random forest to 10 to 15 V-J combinations, which fed a naive Bayes classifier. The similarity between thyroid and blood repertoires was quantified using the Morisita-Horn index. Using fastp at Q25 and MiXCR, TCRdb reprocessed the public reads and kept productive beta chains. Entries that share a CDR3 protein sequence are merged under the most common genes and DNA. TCRdb's processing, not the authors' own work, is the source of the V and J calls. Present in this sample are a few hundred thousand distinct CDR3 sequences, 15% of which were seen just once. The leading ten clones occupy about 7% of the sample.

The sequenced sample consisted of peripheral blood. The rearrangement joined TRBV19 to TRBJ2-5, and 12 junction bases match TRBD2. The TCR originated in a woman aged 18-29 years with stable Graves' hyperthyroidism. Donor details come from another sample of the same person, matched by shared clones. The DNA sequence is as follows: TGTGCCAGTAGTCCCCGAGGAACTAGCGGGGGGTCTGGGACCCAGTACTTC. Translated, this gives CASSPRGTSGGSGTQYF.